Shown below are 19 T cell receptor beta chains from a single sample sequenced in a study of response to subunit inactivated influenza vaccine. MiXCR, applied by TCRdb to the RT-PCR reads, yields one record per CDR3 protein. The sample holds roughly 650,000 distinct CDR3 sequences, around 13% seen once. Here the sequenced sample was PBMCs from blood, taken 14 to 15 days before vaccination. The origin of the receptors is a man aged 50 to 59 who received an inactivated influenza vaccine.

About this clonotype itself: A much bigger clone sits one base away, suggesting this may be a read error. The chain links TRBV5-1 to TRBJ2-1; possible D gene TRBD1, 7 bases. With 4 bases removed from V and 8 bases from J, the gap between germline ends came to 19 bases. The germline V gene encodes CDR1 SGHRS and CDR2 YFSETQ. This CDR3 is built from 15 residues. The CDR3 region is CASSMEPGGFDEQFF. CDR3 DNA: TGCGCCAGCAGCATGGAGCCAGGGGGGTTCGATGAGCAGTTCTTC.

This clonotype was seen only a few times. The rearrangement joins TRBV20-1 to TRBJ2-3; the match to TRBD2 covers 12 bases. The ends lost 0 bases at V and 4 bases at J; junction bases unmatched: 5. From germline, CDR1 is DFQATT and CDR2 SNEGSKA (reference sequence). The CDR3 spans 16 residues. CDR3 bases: TGCAGTGCTAGAGATCGACTAGCGGGAGCCCCAGATACGCAGTATTTT. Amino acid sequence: CSARDRLAGAPDTQYF.

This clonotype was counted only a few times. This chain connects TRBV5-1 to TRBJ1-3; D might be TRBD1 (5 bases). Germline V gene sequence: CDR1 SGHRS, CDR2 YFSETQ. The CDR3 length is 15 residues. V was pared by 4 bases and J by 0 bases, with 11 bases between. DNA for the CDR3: TGCGCCAGCAGCCGTATGGGGGTCTCTGGAAACACCATATATTTT. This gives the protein CASSRMGVSGNTIYF.

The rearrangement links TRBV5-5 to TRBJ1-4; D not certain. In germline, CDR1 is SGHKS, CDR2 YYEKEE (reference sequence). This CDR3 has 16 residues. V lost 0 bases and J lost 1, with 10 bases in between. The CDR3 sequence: CASSLDVGITNEKLFF. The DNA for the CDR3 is TGTGCCAGCAGCTTGGATGTTGGGATAACTAATGAAAAACTGTTTTTT.

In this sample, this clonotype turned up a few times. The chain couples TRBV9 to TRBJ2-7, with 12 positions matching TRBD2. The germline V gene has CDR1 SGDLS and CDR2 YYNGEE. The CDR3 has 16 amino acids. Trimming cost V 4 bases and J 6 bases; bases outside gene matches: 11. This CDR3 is CASSPGPTSGRFEQYF. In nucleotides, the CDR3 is TGTGCCAGCAGCCCCGGTCCTACTAGCGGGAGGTTCGAGCAGTACTTC.

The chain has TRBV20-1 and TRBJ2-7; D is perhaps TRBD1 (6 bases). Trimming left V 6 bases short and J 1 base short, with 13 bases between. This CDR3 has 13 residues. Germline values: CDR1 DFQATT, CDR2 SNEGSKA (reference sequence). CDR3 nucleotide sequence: TGCAGTGCCTCGGACAGCCGATCCTACGAGCAGTACTTC. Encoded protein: CSASDSRSYEQYF.

The CDR3 DNA follows: TGTGCCTGGAGTCTGGGACGGCTTAATGAAAAACTGTTTTTT. Encoded protein: CAWSLGRLNEKLFF. The chain has TRBV30 and TRBJ1-4; possible D gene TRBD1, 5 bases. The CDR3 contains 14 residues. V lost 2 bases to trimming and J lost 4 bases, with 11 bases between them. Germline V gene data show CDR1 as GTSNPN and CDR2 as SVGIG (reference sequence).

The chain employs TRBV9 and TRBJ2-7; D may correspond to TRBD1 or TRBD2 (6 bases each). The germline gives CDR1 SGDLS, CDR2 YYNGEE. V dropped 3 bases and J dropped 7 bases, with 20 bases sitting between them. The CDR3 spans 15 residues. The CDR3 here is CASSDRLGGRREQYF. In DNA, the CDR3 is TGTGCCAGCAGCGATCGTCTAGGGGGGCGCAGGGAGCAGTACTTC.

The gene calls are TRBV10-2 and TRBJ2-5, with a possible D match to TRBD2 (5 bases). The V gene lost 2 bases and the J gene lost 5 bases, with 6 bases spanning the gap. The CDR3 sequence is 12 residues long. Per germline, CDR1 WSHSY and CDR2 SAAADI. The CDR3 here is CASSERRETQYF. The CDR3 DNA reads TGCGCCAGCAGTGAGAGGAGGGAGACCCAGTACTTC.

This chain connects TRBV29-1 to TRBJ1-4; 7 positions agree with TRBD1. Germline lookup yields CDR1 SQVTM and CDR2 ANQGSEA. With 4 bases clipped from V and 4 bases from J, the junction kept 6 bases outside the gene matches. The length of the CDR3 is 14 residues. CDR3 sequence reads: CSVGLQGHNEKLFF. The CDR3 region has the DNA TGCAGCGTTGGTTTACAGGGGCATAATGAAAAACTGTTTTTT.

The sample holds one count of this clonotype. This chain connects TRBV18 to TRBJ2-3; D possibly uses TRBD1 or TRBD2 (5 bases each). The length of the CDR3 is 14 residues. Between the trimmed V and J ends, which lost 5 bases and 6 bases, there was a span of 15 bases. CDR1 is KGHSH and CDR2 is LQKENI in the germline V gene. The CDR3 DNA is TGTGCCAGCTCAGGGACCAGCGTTTCGGATACGCAGTATTTT. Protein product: CASSGTSVSDTQYF.

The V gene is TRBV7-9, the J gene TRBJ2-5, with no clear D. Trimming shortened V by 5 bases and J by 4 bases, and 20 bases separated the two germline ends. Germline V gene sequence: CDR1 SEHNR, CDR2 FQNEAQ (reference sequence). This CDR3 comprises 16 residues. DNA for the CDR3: TGTGCCAGCAGCACGTCATCACATGAGCTGGGAGAGACCCAGTACTTC. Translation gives CASSTSSHELGETQYF.

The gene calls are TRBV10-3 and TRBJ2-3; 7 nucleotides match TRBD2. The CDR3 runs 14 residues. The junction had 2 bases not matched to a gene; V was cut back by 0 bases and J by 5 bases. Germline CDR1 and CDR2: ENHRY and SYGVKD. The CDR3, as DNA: TGTGCCATCAGTGAGTCGAAGCGGGAAGATACGCAGTATTTT. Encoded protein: CAISESKREDTQYF.

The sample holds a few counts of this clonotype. CDR3 amino acids: CASSQLYQTTTRGKNIQYF. CDR3 DNA: TGTGCCAGCAGCCAACTCTACCAGACGACGACTAGAGGCAAAAACATTCAGTACTTC. The J gene is TRBJ2-4, the V gene TRBV4-2; D may be TRBD2 (6 bases). This CDR3 spans 19 amino acids. Trimming removed 2 bases at V and 3 bases at J, with 23 bases between. Germline CDR1 reads LGHNA; CDR2 reads YNFKEQ.

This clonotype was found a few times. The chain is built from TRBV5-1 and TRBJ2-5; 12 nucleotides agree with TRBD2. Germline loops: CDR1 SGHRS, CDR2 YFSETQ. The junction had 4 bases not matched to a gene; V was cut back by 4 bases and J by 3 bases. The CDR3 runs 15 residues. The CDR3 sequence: CASSIRTSGKETQYF. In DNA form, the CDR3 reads TGCGCCAGCAGCATAAGGACTAGCGGGAAAGAGACCCAGTACTTC.

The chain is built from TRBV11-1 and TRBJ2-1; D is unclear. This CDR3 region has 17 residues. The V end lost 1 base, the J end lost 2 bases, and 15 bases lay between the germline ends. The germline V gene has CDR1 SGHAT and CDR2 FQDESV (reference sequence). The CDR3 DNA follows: TGTGCCAGCAGCTTAGATTCCCCTTTGACGACCTACAATGAGCAGTTCTTC. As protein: CASSLDSPLTTYNEQFF.

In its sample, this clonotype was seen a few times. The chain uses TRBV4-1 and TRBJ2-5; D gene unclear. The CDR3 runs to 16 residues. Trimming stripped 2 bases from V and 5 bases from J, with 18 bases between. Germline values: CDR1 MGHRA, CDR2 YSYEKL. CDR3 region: CASSQSQVGLRETQYF. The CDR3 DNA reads TGCGCCAGCAGCCAATCTCAAGTGGGGTTGAGGGAGACCCAGTACTTC.

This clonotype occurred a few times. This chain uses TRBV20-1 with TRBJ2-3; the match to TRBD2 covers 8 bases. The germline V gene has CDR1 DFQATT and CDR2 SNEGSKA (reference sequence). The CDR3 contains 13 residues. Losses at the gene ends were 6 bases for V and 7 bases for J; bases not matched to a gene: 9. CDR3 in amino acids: CSAPLAGKNTQYF. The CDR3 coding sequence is TGCAGTGCACCGCTAGCGGGCAAAAATACGCAGTATTTT.

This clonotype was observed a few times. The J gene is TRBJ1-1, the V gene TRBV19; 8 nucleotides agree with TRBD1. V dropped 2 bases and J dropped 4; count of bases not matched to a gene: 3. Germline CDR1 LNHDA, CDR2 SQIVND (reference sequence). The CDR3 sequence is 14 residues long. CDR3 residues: CASSITGGSTEAFF. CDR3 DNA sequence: TGTGCCAGTAGTATAACAGGGGGAAGCACTGAAGCTTTCTTT.